A selection of T cell receptor beta chains follows, all from one sample in a study of identifying expanded T cells in peripheral blood. The method was immunoSEQ multiplex PCR; TCRdb's version includes in-frame clones alone and lacks a portion of them. The sample carries about 78,000 clones, roughly 86% recorded once. The source material was blood. These receptors originate from a person between 18 and 75 years old in good health. Both conserved end residues are part of each CDR3. The order of the fields is J gene, V gene, clone size, D gene, CDR3 protein, CDR3 DNA. A D gene is named only where the DNA matches it firmly. For some rows the clone size is stated as once, few or many, or as a class when expanded; others skip it.

j_gene: TRBJ2-3
v_gene: TRBV5-1
abundance: .
d_gene: .
CDR3aa: CASSPGLSGYTDTQYF
CDR3nt: TGCGCCAGCAGCCCCGGGTTATCGGGGTACACAGATACGCAGTATTTT

j_gene: TRBJ2-1
v_gene: TRBV6-6
abundance: once
d_gene: .
CDR3aa: CASSRGTPSYNEQFF
CDR3nt: TGTGCCAGCAGTCGGGGGACCCCCTCCTACAATGAGCAGTTCTTC

j_gene: TRBJ1-5
v_gene: TRBV19
abundance: .
d_gene: TRBD1
CDR3aa: CASIRTGGSNQPQHF
CDR3nt: TGTGCCAGTATCAGGACAGGGGGTAGCAATCAGCCCCAGCATTTT

j_gene: TRBJ2-1
v_gene: TRBV28
abundance: .
d_gene: .
CDR3aa: CASSFMSTGASEQFF
CDR3nt: TGTGCCAGCAGTTTTATGTCTACCGGGGCTAGTGAGCAGTTCTTC

j_gene: TRBJ2-5
v_gene: TRBV21-1
abundance: .
d_gene: .
CDR3aa: CASSSVDRGKETQYF
CDR3nt: TGTGCCAGCAGCTCTGTGGACAGGGGGAAAGAGACCCAGTACTTC

j_gene: TRBJ2-5
v_gene: TRBV4-2
abundance: few
d_gene: .
CDR3aa: CASSLLEGLETQYF
CDR3nt: TGTGCCAGCAGCCTACTAGAGGGCTTGGAGACCCAGTACTTC

j_gene: TRBJ1-4
v_gene: TRBV6-1
abundance: .
d_gene: .
CDR3aa: CASSSSGAIGKLFF
CDR3nt: TGTGCCAGCAGCTCCTCGGGGGCGATCGGAAAACTGTTTTTT

j_gene: TRBJ1-2
v_gene: TRBV5-4
abundance: .
d_gene: .
CDR3aa: CASSLPGNYGYTF
CDR3nt: TGTGCCAGCAGCTTACCGGGAAACTATGGCTACACCTTC

j_gene: TRBJ1-2
v_gene: TRBV2
abundance: .
d_gene: .
CDR3aa: CASRIGHNYGYTF
CDR3nt: TGTGCCAGCAGGATCGGACATAACTATGGCTACACCTTC

j_gene: TRBJ2-1
v_gene: TRBV11-1
abundance: .
d_gene: .
CDR3aa: CASSALLADNEQFF
CDR3nt: TGTGCCAGCAGCGCCCTTCTGGCGGACAATGAGCAGTTCTTC

j_gene: TRBJ2-3
v_gene: TRBV5-4
abundance: .
d_gene: TRBD2
CDR3aa: CASSLLSGRGWDTQYF
CDR3nt: TGTGCCAGCAGCTTGCTGAGCGGGAGGGGCTGGGATACGCAGTATTTT

j_gene: TRBJ2-3
v_gene: TRBV5-8
abundance: .
d_gene: .
CDR3aa: CASSSFRRGRTDTQYF
CDR3nt: TGTGCCAGCAGCTCCTTCCGACGGGGGAGGACCGATACGCAGTATTTT

j_gene: TRBJ1-4
v_gene: TRBV28
abundance: .
d_gene: .
CDR3aa: CASIDSKNEKLFF
CDR3nt: TGTGCCAGCATTGACAGCAAGAATGAAAAACTGTTTTTT

j_gene: TRBJ2-2
v_gene: TRBV5-4
abundance: .
d_gene: TRBD2
CDR3aa: CASSSGTSDTGELFF
CDR3nt: TGTGCCAGCAGCTCAGGGACTAGCGACACCGGGGAGCTGTTTTTT

j_gene: TRBJ2-2
v_gene: TRBV28
abundance: .
d_gene: .
CDR3aa: CASSLVGGRDTGELFF
CDR3nt: TGTGCCAGCAGTTTGGTCGGGGGGCGGGACACCGGGGAGCTGTTTTTT

j_gene: TRBJ2-7
v_gene: TRBV5-1
abundance: .
d_gene: .
CDR3aa: CASSLEPHTYEQYF
CDR3nt: TGCGCCAGCAGCTTGGAACCCCACACCTACGAGCAGTACTTC

j_gene: TRBJ2-3
v_gene: TRBV7-8
abundance: .
d_gene: TRBD2
CDR3aa: CASTPSGSTDTQYF
CDR3nt: TGTGCCAGCACACCTAGCGGGAGCACAGATACGCAGTATTTT

j_gene: TRBJ1-5
v_gene: TRBV28
abundance: .
d_gene: .
CDR3aa: CASSFPGPDNQPQHF
CDR3nt: TGTGCCAGCAGTTTCCCAGGGCCCGACAATCAGCCCCAGCATTTT

j_gene: TRBJ2-3
v_gene: TRBV28
abundance: .
d_gene: TRBD2
CDR3aa: CASSYLTSGRWGTDTQYF
CDR3nt: TGTGCCAGCAGTTACCTGACTAGCGGGAGATGGGGAACAGATACGCAGTATTTT

j_gene: TRBJ1-2
v_gene: TRBV11-2
abundance: .
d_gene: .
CDR3aa: CASSLGLGPNYGYTF
CDR3nt: TGTGCCAGCAGCTTAGGGCTGGGACCTAACTATGGCTACACCTTC

j_gene: TRBJ2-1
v_gene: TRBV7-2
abundance: .
d_gene: .
CDR3aa: CASSLEDFNEQFF
CDR3nt: TGTGCCAGCAGCTTGGAGGACTTCAATGAGCAGTTCTTC

j_gene: TRBJ2-1
v_gene: TRBV19
abundance: .
d_gene: TRBD2
CDR3aa: CASSRAGHHNEQFF
CDR3nt: TGTGCCAGTAGTCGAGCGGGGCACCACAATGAGCAGTTCTTC

j_gene: TRBJ1-3
v_gene: TRBV7-6
abundance: .
d_gene: .
CDR3aa: CASSPTDTLERDTIYF
CDR3nt: TGTGCCAGCAGCCCAACGGACACTTTGGAACGAGACACCATATATTTT

j_gene: TRBJ2-1
v_gene: TRBV7-2
abundance: .
d_gene: TRBD2
CDR3aa: CASSFRAASGVYNEQFF
CDR3nt: TGTGCCAGCAGCTTTAGAGCCGCTAGCGGGGTTTACAATGAGCAGTTCTTC

j_gene: TRBJ1-2
v_gene: TRBV4-1
abundance: .
d_gene: TRBD1
CDR3aa: CASSPTGQDYGYTF
CDR3nt: TGCGCCAGCAGCCCAACGGGACAGGACTATGGCTACACCTTC

j_gene: TRBJ2-7
v_gene: TRBV6-1
abundance: few
d_gene: TRBD1
CDR3aa: CASGAPRQGLYEQYF
CDR3nt: TGTGCCAGCGGGGCCCCTCGACAGGGGTTGTACGAGCAGTACTTC

j_gene: TRBJ1-4
v_gene: TRBV28
abundance: .
d_gene: TRBD1
CDR3aa: CASSPPSGGNEKLFF
CDR3nt: TGTGCCAGCAGTCCTCCCTCAGGGGGTAATGAAAAACTGTTTTTT

j_gene: TRBJ1-2
v_gene: TRBV28
abundance: once
d_gene: .
CDR3aa: CASRSASGYTF
CDR3nt: TGTGCCAGCAGATCAGCCTCTGGCTACACCTTC

j_gene: TRBJ2-2
v_gene: TRBV19
abundance: .
d_gene: TRBD2
CDR3aa: CASSNRDYKGGELFF
CDR3nt: TGTGCCAGTAGTAACCGGGACTACAAGGGAGGGGAGCTGTTTTTT

j_gene: TRBJ2-5
v_gene: TRBV7-8
abundance: .
d_gene: .
CDR3aa: CASSLAGQRVETQYF
CDR3nt: TGTGCCAGCAGCTTAGCAGGACAAAGGGTAGAGACCCAGTACTTC

j_gene: TRBJ2-7
v_gene: TRBV9
abundance: .
d_gene: .
CDR3aa: CASSVVPSTHEQYF
CDR3nt: TGTGCCAGCAGCGTAGTGCCTAGCACACACGAGCAGTACTTC

j_gene: TRBJ1-3
v_gene: TRBV27
abundance: .
d_gene: .
CDR3aa: CASSSPTSSGNTIYF
CDR3nt: TGTGCCAGCAGTTCCCCCACAAGCTCTGGAAACACCATATATTTT

j_gene: TRBJ2-5
v_gene: TRBV7-8
abundance: .
d_gene: .
CDR3aa: CASGLGATQTQYF
CDR3nt: TGTGCCAGCGGCCTTGGGGCTACGCAGACCCAGTACTTC

j_gene: TRBJ2-2
v_gene: TRBV7-3
abundance: .
d_gene: .
CDR3aa: CASSFSRENGELFF
CDR3nt: TGTGCCAGCAGCTTTTCCAGGGAAAACGGGGAGCTGTTTTTT

j_gene: TRBJ2-7
v_gene: TRBV11-2
abundance: .
d_gene: .
CDR3aa: CASSFNRENEQYF
CDR3nt: TGTGCCAGCAGCTTTAACAGGGAAAACGAGCAGTACTTC

j_gene: TRBJ2-5
v_gene: TRBV28
abundance: .
d_gene: TRBD2
CDR3aa: CASSPPRLAGGSGEETQYF
CDR3nt: TGTGCCAGCAGTCCGCCCCGTTTAGCGGGAGGATCGGGGGAAGAGACCCAGTACTTC

j_gene: TRBJ1-6
v_gene: TRBV15
abundance: .
d_gene: .
CDR3aa: CATSREWGANSPLHF
CDR3nt: TGTGCCACCAGCAGAGAATGGGGGGCCAATTCACCCCTCCACTTT

j_gene: TRBJ2-1
v_gene: TRBV11-2
abundance: .
d_gene: TRBD2
CDR3aa: CASSLTGLADNEQFF
CDR3nt: TGTGCCAGCAGCTTAACTGGGCTAGCGGACAATGAGCAGTTCTTC

j_gene: TRBJ1-5
v_gene: TRBV7-2
abundance: .
d_gene: TRBD1
CDR3aa: CASSLLIGQGDQPQHF
CDR3nt: TGTGCCAGCAGCTTACTAATTGGACAGGGTGACCAGCCCCAGCATTTT

j_gene: TRBJ2-5
v_gene: TRBV28
abundance: .
d_gene: .
CDR3aa: CASSLSFLVPHAQETQYF
CDR3nt: TGTGCCAGCAGTTTATCCTTCCTAGTTCCTCACGCACAAGAGACCCAGTACTTC

j_gene: TRBJ1-1
v_gene: TRBV6-5
abundance: .
d_gene: .
CDR3aa: CASSPPNTEAFF
CDR3nt: TGTGCCAGCAGTCCCCCGAACACTGAAGCTTTCTTT

j_gene: TRBJ2-3
v_gene: TRBV5-6
abundance: .
d_gene: TRBD1
CDR3aa: CASSQDRSYTDTQYF
CDR3nt: TGTGCCAGCAGCCAGGACAGGTCATACACAGATACGCAGTATTTT